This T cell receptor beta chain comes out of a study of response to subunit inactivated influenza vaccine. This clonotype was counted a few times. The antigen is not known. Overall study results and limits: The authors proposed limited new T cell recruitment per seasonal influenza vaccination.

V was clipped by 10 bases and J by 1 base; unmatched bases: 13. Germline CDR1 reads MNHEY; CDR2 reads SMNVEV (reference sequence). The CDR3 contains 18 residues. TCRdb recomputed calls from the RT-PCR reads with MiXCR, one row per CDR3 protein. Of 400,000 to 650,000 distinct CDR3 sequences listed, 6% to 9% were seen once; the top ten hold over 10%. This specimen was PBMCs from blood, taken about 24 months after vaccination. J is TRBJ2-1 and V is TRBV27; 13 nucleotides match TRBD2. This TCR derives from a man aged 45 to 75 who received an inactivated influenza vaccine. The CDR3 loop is CANAPGLAGFCSYNEQFF. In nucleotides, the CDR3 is TGTGCCAACGCACCGGGACTAGCGGGGTTTTGTTCCTACAATGAGCAGTTCTTC.